One and the same sample provided the 9 T cell receptor beta chains below, sequenced in a study of regulatory T cells in long-lasting Graves disease. Time point: persistent/refractory GD, antithyroid drugs over 5 years with positive TRAb. The authors made the TCR library using RNA they extracted from PBMCs. Building of the TCR beta libraries involved iRepertoire HTBI primers and Arm-PCR of CDR3 regions. One entry per CDR3 protein, called by TCRdb with MiXCR from the multiplex PCR reads. This sample yields a few hundred thousand distinct CDR3 sequences, of which roughly 25% are seen a single time; 28% belongs to the top ten. The source material was peripheral blood mononuclear cells (PBMCs), sampled when the disease was refractory, from a patient treated with antithyroid drugs. The receptors shown here come from a woman in her forties with Graves disease.

This clonotype was seen repeatedly, ten times or more. This chain joins TRBV6-1 and TRBJ2-7; no firm D call. The germline V gene has CDR1 MNHNS and CDR2 SASEGT. CDR3 length: 10 residues. V was clipped by 6 bases and J by 3 bases, with 3 bases between them. CDR3 protein: CASRNYEQYF. As DNA, the CDR3 is TGTGCCAGCAGAAACTACGAGCAGTACTTC.

The chain couples TRBV11-2 to TRBJ2-1; 9 nucleotides line up with TRBD2. CDR1 SGHAT and CDR2 FQNNGV come from the germline V gene. V lost 6 bases, J lost 6 bases, and 15 bases stayed unmatched. The CDR3 totals 17 residues. CDR3 nucleotide sequence: TGTGCCAGCAGAACCCCGGGACTAGCTCTAGGGTCCAATGAGCAGTTCTTC. Translating it yields CASRTPGLALGSNEQFF.

The chain couples TRBV29-1 to TRBJ1-2; tentative D call: TRBD1 (6 bases). The CDR3 is 16 amino acids. The V end was cut by 2 bases, the J end by 0 bases, with 16 bases between. CDR1 and CDR2 (germline): SQVTM, ANQGSEA. The CDR3 spells CSVENGGDRTNYGYTF. CDR3 sequence (DNA): TGCAGCGTTGAAAATGGCGGAGACAGGACTAACTATGGCTACACCTTC.

This clonotype was seen many times. V is TRBV7-3 and J is TRBJ1-1; D may be TRBD1 (5 bases). Trimming pared 5 bases from V and 11 bases from J, leaving 18 bases between. Germline V gene data show CDR1 as SGHTA and CDR2 as FQGTGA. CDR3 length: 13 residues. CDR3 coding DNA: TGTGCCAGCAGCGCCTCGGGGACTACGGAGGCTTTCTTT. Protein product: CASSASGTTEAFF.

The V gene is TRBV2, the J gene TRBJ2-6; maybe TRBD1 (6 bases). CDR1 is SNHLY, CDR2 FYNNEI, per germline. The ends were cut back, 6 bases at V and 2 bases at J, with 17 bases in the middle. The CDR3 is 17 residues long. CDR3 amino acids: CASSGKYRVAGANVLTF. CDR3 coding DNA: TGTGCCAGCAGCGGGAAGTACAGGGTAGCTGGGGCCAACGTCCTGACTTTC.

V is TRBV28 and J is TRBJ1-1, with 7 bases lining up with TRBD1. V lost 6 bases, J lost 7 bases, and 14 bases stayed unmatched. This CDR3 contains 15 residues. The V gene's germline CDR1 is MDHEN and CDR2 SYDVKM. In nucleotides, the CDR3 is TGTGCCAGCAGGCCAGCGGACAGGCCATCGGGTGAAGCTTTCTTT. It is translated as CASRPADRPSGEAFF.

This clonotype has only a few counts. The rearrangement links TRBV2 to TRBJ2-1; D possibly corresponds to TRBD1 (6 bases). This CDR3 comprises 12 residues. V was clipped by 4 bases and J by 5 bases, with 6 bases between them. Germline CDR1 is SNHLY and CDR2 is FYNNEI. The chain's CDR3 is CASSGTDNEQFF. DNA of the CDR3: TGTGCCAGCAGTGGGACAGACAATGAGCAGTTCTTC.

Concerning this clonotype: Possible read error: a much larger clone is one base away. The chain is built from TRBV28 and TRBJ2-4; a possible D gene is TRBD2 (5 bases). The CDR3 contains 15 residues. Germline loops: CDR1 MDHEN, CDR2 SYDVKM. DNA of the CDR3: TGTGCCTGCAGTTTAGCCCACCGGGGTCTAAACATTCAGTACTTC. As protein: CACSLAHRGLNIQYF. Looking up the rest from reference TRBV28 and TRBJ2-4 gives the full variable domain: DVKVTQSSRYLVKRTGEKVFLECVQDMDHENMFWYRQDPGLGLRLIYFSYDVKMKEKGDIPEGYSVSREKKERFSLILESASTNQTSMYLCACSLAHRGLNIQYFGAGTRLSVL.

This clonotype has more than one count but fewer than ten. The chain is built from TRBV6-1 and TRBJ2-1; TRBD2 matches 9 bases. Germline V gene sequence: CDR1 MNHNS, CDR2 SASEGT. V shed 5 bases and J 10 bases; nucleotides not matched to a gene: 12. The CDR3 contains 15 residues. The DNA of the CDR3 is TGTGCCAGCAGTCCCCCACTAGCGGGCCGACGGGAGCAGTTCTTC. The encoded protein is CASSPPLAGRREQFF.